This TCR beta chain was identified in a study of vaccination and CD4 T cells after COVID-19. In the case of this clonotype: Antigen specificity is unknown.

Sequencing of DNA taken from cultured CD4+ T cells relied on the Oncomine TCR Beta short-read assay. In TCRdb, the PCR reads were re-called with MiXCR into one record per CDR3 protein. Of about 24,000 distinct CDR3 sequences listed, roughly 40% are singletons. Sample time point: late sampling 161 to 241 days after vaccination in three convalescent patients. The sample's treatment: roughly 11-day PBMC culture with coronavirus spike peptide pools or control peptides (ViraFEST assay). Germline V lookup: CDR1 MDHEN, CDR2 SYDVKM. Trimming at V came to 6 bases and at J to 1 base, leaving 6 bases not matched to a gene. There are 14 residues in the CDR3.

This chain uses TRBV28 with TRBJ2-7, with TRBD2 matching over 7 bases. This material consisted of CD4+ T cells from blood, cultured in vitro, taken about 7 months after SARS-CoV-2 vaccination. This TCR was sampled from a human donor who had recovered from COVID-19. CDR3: CASSLGGWSYEQYF. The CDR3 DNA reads TGTGCCAGCAGCCTGGGAGGGTGGTCCTACGAGCAGTACTTC. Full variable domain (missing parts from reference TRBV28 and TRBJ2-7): DVKVTQSSRYLVKRTGEKVFLECVQDMDHENMFWYRQDPGLGLRLIYFSYDVKMKEKGDIPEGYSVSREKKERFSLILESASTNQTSMYLCASSLGGWSYEQYFGPGTRLTVT.